This T cell receptor (beta chain) was found in a study of beta chain features in type 1 diabetes. Expressed TCRB transcripts were sequenced, since all the RNA that had been isolated was reverse transcribed. The repertoire was sequenced with immunoSEQ multiplex PCR; TCRdb's copy has only in-frame clones and lacks some. The sample holds around 180,000 clones, roughly 8% seen once. The CDR3 has 17 amino acids. In germline, CDR1 is SGHNT, CDR2 YYREEE (reference sequence). Trimming took 4 bases from V and 7 from J, leaving 24 bases between them. This clone was counted between two and nine times. What it binds is not known. Findings and caveats of the study: Moderately but significantly shorter TCRB CDR3s were found in Type 1 diabetes patients in all four CD4+ subsets.

V gene TRBV5-4 combines with J gene TRBJ1-5, with D perhaps matching TRBD1 (5 bases). The TCR was taken from a young man with type 1 diabetes. The specimen was central memory CD4+ T cells from blood. The chain's CDR3 is CASSQRAHSGSDQPQHF. CDR3 bases: TGTGCCAGCAGCCAACGGGCCCACTCAGGGTCCGACCAGCCCCAGCATTTT. Full variable domain (outside the CDR3, taken from reference TRBV5-4 and TRBJ1-5): ETGVTQSPTHLIKTRGQQVTLRCSSQSGHNTVSWYQQALGQGPQFIFQYYREEENGRGNFPPRFSGLQFPNYSSELNVNALELDDSALYLCASSQRAHSGSDQPQHFGDGTRLSIL.